This TCR beta chain was recorded in a study of cytomegalovirus exposure and HLA in healthy donors. Findings and limits, study-wide: Sequencing depth across donors, presence/absence analyses assumed, was roughly uniform. Available immune exposure information covered CMV serostatus only. Several top significant clusters appeared, in a later analysis, to be linked to common viral pathogens.

On this clone: Its antigen is undetermined. This specimen includes other DNA sequences encoding the same CDR3.

Amplification used 60 Vbeta primers and 13 Jbeta primers. Repertoires were generated with immunoSEQ multiplex PCR, while TCRdb's copy carries only in-frame clones and drops some. The data hold some 200,000 clones, with approximately 70% observed a single time. The CDR3 extends over 13 amino acids. With 7 bases removed from V and 4 bases from J, the gap between germline ends came to 13 bases. CDR1 is MDHEN and CDR2 is SYDVKM in the germline V gene. The sequenced sample consisted of PBMCs. The chain links TRBV28 to TRBJ1-2; TRBD1 is a possible D gene (6 bases). The clonotype originates from a middle-aged man in good health and CMV-seropositive. This chain's CDR3 is CASKRDMLYGYTF. The CDR3 nucleotides read TGTGCCAGCAAAAGGGACATGCTCTATGGCTACACCTTC.